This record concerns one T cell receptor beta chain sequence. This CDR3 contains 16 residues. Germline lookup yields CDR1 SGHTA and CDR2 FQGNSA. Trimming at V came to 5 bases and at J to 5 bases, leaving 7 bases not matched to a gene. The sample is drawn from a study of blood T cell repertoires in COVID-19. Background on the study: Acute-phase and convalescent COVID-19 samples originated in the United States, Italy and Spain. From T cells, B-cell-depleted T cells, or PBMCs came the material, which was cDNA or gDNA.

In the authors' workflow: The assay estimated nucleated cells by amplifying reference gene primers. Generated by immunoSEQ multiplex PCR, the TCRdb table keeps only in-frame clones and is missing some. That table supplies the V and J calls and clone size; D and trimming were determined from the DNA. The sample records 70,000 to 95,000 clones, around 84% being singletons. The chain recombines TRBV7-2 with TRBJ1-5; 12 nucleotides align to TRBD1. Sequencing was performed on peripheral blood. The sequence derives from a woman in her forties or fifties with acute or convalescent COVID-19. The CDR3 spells CASSLAGTGGYQPQHF. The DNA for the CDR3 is TGTGCCAGCAGCCTCGCCGGGACAGGGGGCTATCAGCCCCAGCATTTT.